This paragraph covers one TCR beta chain sequence. The antigen is unknown. V lost 4 bases, J lost 1 base, and 13 bases lay in between. Looked up from germline, CDR1 is MNHEY and CDR2 is SVGAGI. The CDR3 consists of 15 residues. This entry is derived from a study of T cell responses to AZD1222 COVID-19 vaccine. Study-wide findings and caveats: Reports indicate that nearly half of spike-specific TCRs are directed at unmutated variant regions. Clonal diversity was possibly underestimated; the donors were predominantly white British and more often female. None of the repertoires were sampled until the peak T cell response had passed.

Measured with immunoSEQ multiplex PCR; TCRdb has only the in-frame clones, and not every one. The data show 130,000 or so clones, roughly 90% seen once. Sequenced material: peripheral blood, taken on day 0 of AZD1222 vaccination. This receptor was obtained from an adult in good health. The V and J genes are TRBV6-5 and TRBJ1-1; D unresolved. CDR3 sequence (DNA): TGTGCCAGCAGTTTTACTGCGGAACCGAACACTGAAGCTTTCTTT. Translation: CASSFTAEPNTEAFF.